What follows describes a single T cell receptor beta chain. This entry comes from a study of response to subunit inactivated influenza vaccine. The V and J ends lost 1 base and 0 bases respectively, with 9 bases between them. The CDR3 totals 15 residues. The germline V gene has CDR1 SGHDN and CDR2 FVKESK. From the RT-PCR reads, TCRdb called clonotypes with MiXCR, one entry per CDR3 protein. The sample lists about 540,000 distinct CDR3 sequences; around a quarter were seen once. These data are also associated with another study on T cells expressing NK-cell markers. That paper adds: Production of TCR beta cDNA relied on 5'RACE template switching with UMIs.

This TCR derives from a man in his fifties or sixties who received an inactivated influenza vaccine. The sample here was CD4+ T cells sorted from PBMCs, taken approximately 12 days after vaccination. The V call is TRBV14, the J call TRBJ1-1; D perhaps matches TRBD1 (6 bases). Here the CDR3 reads CASSQVGHMNTEAFF. Here the CDR3 DNA reads TGTGCCAGCAGCCAAGTGGGACATATGAACACTGAAGCTTTCTTT.